A single sample is the source of the 12 T cell receptor beta chains below, sequenced in a study of regulatory T cells in long-lasting Graves disease. Sequencing libraries for TCR beta were prepared with iRepertoire HTBI primers and Arm-PCR of CDR3 regions. MiXCR, run by TCRdb on the multiplex PCR reads, gives a single entry per CDR3 protein. The sample shows fewer than 550,000 distinct CDR3 sequences, roughly 15% of them seen only once. Indicated time point: newly diagnosed GD, antithyroid drugs for less than 3 months. RNA isolated from PBMCs was used to make the TCR library. In addition, the sample was reused for a study of T cells in Graves' hyperthyroidism and ophthalmopathy.

Material: peripheral blood mononuclear cells (PBMCs), obtained at new diagnosis, from a patient treated with antithyroid drugs. The source of these receptors is a woman aged 35 to 60 with Graves disease.

A word on this clonotype: A read error is possible here, since a much larger clone lies one base away. The chain is built from TRBV28 and TRBJ1-1; D not certain. CDR3 length: 14 amino acids. Per the germline V gene, CDR1 is MDHEN and CDR2 is SYDVKM. V lost 4 bases to trimming and J lost 0 bases, with 9 bases between them. The chain's CDR3 is CASSSWAMNTEAFF. DNA for the CDR3: TGTGCCAGCAGTTCATGGGCCATGAACACTGAAGCTTTCTTT.

This clonotype was seen many times. The chain is built from TRBV2 and TRBJ1-1; D is unresolved. Germline V CDR1 and CDR2: SNHLY, FYNNEI. The CDR3 sequence is 12 residues long. V was pared by 7 bases and J by 1 base, with 7 bases between. CDR3 loop: CASKRGNTEAFF. The CDR3 DNA reads as TGTGCCAGCAAGAGAGGGAACACTGAAGCTTTCTTT.

V and J are TRBV5-1 and TRBJ2-1, with 8 bases identical to TRBD2. J gave up 0 bases and V 0 bases, and 11 bases lay outside the gene matches. The CDR3 loop spans 19 amino acids. In germline, CDR1 is SGHRS, CDR2 YFSETQ. This CDR3 is CASSLDPGGGSPSYNEQFF. Here the CDR3 DNA reads TGCGCCAGCAGCTTGGATCCCGGGGGGGGCTCCCCCTCCTACAATGAGCAGTTCTTC.

The rearrangement uses TRBV5-4 and TRBJ2-5; 10 bases match TRBD2. The CDR3 is made up of 16 amino acids. Germline CDR1 SGHNT, CDR2 YYREEE (reference sequence). Unmatched junction bases numbered 7, after V lost 1 base and J lost 4 bases. The chain's CDR3 is CASSLFGSGGRETQYF. CDR3 nucleotides: TGTGCCAGCAGCTTGTTTGGTAGCGGGGGGCGAGAGACCCAGTACTTC.

There are many counts of this clonotype. The J gene is TRBJ2-6, the V gene TRBV24-1, with a weak D call TRBD1 (5 bases). Between the trimmed V and J ends, which lost 5 bases and 0 bases, there was a span of 10 bases. The V gene's germline CDR1 is KGHDR and CDR2 SFDVKD. The CDR3 spans 16 residues. The CDR3: CATSAGHLSGANVLTF. The CDR3, as DNA: TGTGCCACCAGTGCCGGACACCTCTCTGGGGCCAACGTCCTGACTTTC.

This clonotype was recorded at least ten times. The chain links TRBV9 to TRBJ1-1; a possible D gene is TRBD1 (6 bases). V was clipped by 3 bases and J by 0 bases, with 12 bases between them. This CDR3 is built from 15 residues. Germline CDR1 and CDR2: SGDLS and YYNGEE. CDR3 nucleotides: TGTGCCAGCAGCGGGTGGGGGCACATGAACACTGAAGCTTTCTTT. Protein product: CASSGWGHMNTEAFF. Using reference TRBV9 and TRBJ1-1 for the parts outside the CDR3, the full variable domain is DSGVTQTPKHLITATGQRVTLRCSPRSGDLSVYWYQQSLDQGLQFLIQYYNGEERAKGNILERFSAQQFPDLHSELNLSSLELGDSALYFCASSGWGHMNTEAFFGQGTRLTVV.

This chain links TRBV29-1 with TRBJ2-7; no reliable D call. This CDR3 contains 14 residues. The V end lost 7 bases, the J end lost 6 bases, and 22 bases lay between the germline ends. Germline loops: CDR1 SQVTM, CDR2 ANQGSEA. The CDR3 DNA reads as TGCAGCGCCATCGATAGGGCGACGCCTCGCGAGCAGTACTTC. Encoded protein: CSAIDRATPREQYF.

In this sample, this clonotype turned up many times. The chain combines TRBV2 with TRBJ1-5, with a possible D match to TRBD1 (6 bases). CDR3 length: 11 amino acids. Germline values: CDR1 SNHLY, CDR2 FYNNEI. With 5 bases removed from V and 11 bases from J, the gap between germline ends came to 10 bases. The CDR3 DNA reads as TGTGCCAGCAGTCGGGACACAGCCCAGCATTTT. The encoded protein is CASSRDTAQHF.

V is TRBV5-6 and J is TRBJ2-7; 9 nucleotides line up with TRBD1. Germline loops: CDR1 SGHDT, CDR2 YYEEEE. The CDR3 loop spans 13 amino acids. V dropped 6 bases and J dropped 2; count of bases not matched to a gene: 3. The CDR3 sequence: CASTRDRAYEQYF. Written as DNA, the CDR3 is TGTGCCAGCACACGGGACAGGGCCTACGAGCAGTACTTC.

The chain links TRBV5-1 to TRBJ2-2, with a possible D match to TRBD1 (6 bases). This CDR3 spans 15 amino acids. CDR1 and CDR2 (germline): SGHRS, YFSETQ. Trimming took 2 bases from V and 0 from J, leaving 8 bases between them. CDR3 sequence: CASSFGQTNTGELFF. CDR3 in DNA: TGCGCCAGCAGCTTCGGACAGACGAACACCGGGGAGCTGTTTTTT.

The CDR3 here is CAITDTTGELFF. CDR3 bases: TGTGCCATCACCGACACCACCGGGGAGCTGTTTTTT. The V and J genes are TRBV10-3 and TRBJ2-2; D is unresolved. V shed 7 bases and J shed 4 bases, with 7 bases lying between them. Germline assignment: CDR1 ENHRY and CDR2 SYGVKD. This CDR3 is built from 12 residues.

This clonotype was counted a few times. V and J are TRBV29-1 and TRBJ1-6; 8 positions agree with TRBD1. Germline V gene data show CDR1 as SQVTM and CDR2 as ANQGSEA. The CDR3 covers 13 residues. V lost 3 bases to trimming and J lost 5 bases; unmatched junction nucleotides: 0. CDR3 nucleotide sequence: TGCAGCGTTGAGACAGGGGATAATTCACCCCTCCACTTT. Encoded protein: CSVETGDNSPLHF.